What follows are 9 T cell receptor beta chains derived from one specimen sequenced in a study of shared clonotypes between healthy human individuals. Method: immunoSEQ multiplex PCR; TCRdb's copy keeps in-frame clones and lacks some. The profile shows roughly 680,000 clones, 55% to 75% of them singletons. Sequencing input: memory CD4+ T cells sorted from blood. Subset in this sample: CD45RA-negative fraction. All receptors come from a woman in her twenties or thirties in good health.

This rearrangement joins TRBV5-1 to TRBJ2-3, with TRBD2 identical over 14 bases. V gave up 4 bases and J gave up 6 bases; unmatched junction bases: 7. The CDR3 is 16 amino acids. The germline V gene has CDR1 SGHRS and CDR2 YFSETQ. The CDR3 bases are TGCGCCAGCAGCCCCGGGACTAGCGGGGGCCGTGATACGCAGTATTTT. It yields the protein CASSPGTSGGRDTQYF.

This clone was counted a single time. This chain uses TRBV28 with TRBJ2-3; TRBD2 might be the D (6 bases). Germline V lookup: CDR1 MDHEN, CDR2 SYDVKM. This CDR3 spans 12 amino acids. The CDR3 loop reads CAVWGRTDTQYF. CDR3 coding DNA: TGTGCAGTCTGGGGGAGGACAGATACGCAGTATTTT.

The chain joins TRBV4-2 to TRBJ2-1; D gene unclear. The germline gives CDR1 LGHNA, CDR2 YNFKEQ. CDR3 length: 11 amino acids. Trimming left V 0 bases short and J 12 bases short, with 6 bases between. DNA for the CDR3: TGTGCCAGCAGCCAAGATGAAGGGCAGTTCTTC. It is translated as CASSQDEGQFF.

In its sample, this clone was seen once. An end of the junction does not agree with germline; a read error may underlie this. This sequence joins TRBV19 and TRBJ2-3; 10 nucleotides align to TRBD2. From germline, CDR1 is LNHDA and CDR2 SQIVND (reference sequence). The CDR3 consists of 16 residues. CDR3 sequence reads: CASSRGLAGVGDTQYF. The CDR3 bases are TGTGCCAGCAGTAGAGGGCTAGCGGGAGTGGGAGATACGCAGTATTTT.

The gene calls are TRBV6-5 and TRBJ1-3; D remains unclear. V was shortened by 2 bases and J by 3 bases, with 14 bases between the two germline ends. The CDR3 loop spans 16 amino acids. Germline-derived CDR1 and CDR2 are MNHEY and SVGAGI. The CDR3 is CASSYHTPLGGNTIYF. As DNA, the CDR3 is TGTGCCAGCAGTTACCACACACCACTGGGTGGAAACACCATATATTTT.

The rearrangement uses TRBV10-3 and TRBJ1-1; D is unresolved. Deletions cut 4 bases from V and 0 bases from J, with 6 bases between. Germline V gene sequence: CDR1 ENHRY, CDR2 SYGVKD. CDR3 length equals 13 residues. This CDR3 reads CAISGLMNTEAFF. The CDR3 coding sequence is TGTGCCATCAGTGGACTCATGAACACTGAAGCTTTCTTT.

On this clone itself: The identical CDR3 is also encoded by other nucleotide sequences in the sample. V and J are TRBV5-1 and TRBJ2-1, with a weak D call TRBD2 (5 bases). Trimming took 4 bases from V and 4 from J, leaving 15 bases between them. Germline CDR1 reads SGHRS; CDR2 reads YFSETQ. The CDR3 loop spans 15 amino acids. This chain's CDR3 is CASSLADRDYNEQFF. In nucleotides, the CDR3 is TGCGCCAGCAGCCTGGCCGACCGGGATTACAATGAGCAGTTCTTC. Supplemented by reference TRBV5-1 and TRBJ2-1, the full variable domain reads KAGVTQTPRYLIKTRGQQVTLSCSPISGHRSVSWYQQTPGQGLQFLFEYFSETQRNKGNFPGRFSGRQFSNSRSEMNVSTLELGDSALYLCASSLADRDYNEQFFGPGTRLTVL.

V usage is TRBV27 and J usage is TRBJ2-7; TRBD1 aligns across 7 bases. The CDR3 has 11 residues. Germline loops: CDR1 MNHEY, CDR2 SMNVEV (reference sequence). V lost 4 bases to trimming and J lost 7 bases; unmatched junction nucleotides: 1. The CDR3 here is CASSSQGEQYF. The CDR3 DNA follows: TGTGCCAGCAGTTCACAGGGGGAGCAGTACTTC.

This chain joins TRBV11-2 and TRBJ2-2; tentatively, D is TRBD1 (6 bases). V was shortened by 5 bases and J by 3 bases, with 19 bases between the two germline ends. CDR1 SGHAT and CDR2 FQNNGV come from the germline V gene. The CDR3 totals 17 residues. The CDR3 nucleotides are TGTGCCAGCAGCACACGAATTTCTACAGGGTACACCGGGGAGCTGTTTTTT. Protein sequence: CASSTRISTGYTGELFF.